These 19 T cell receptor beta chains originate from one sample sequenced in a study of blood T cell repertoires in COVID-19. Profiled with immunoSEQ multiplex PCR; TCRdb holds only in-frame clones, not every one. Of 200,000 or so clones detected, 80% to 90% appear once; the ten largest clones hold about 4%. The sample was PBMCs or T cells enriched from blood (not recorded which). The receptor source for this set is a woman aged 40 to 50 with acute COVID-19.

This clone has only a few counts. The chain couples TRBV7-2 to TRBJ1-2; the D is unclear. V was cut by 1 base and J by 8 bases, with 11 bases left in between. Germline V gene sequence: CDR1 SGHTA, CDR2 FQGNSA. The CDR3 sequence is 13 residues long. The CDR3 coding sequence is TGTGCCAGCAGCTTAGGAAATCGCCGGGGCTACACCTTC. It translates to CASSLGNRRGYTF.

The rearrangement uses TRBV5-4 and TRBJ1-1, with D uncertain. Between the trimmed V and J ends, which lost 0 bases and 3 bases, there was a span of 15 bases. The CDR3 sequence is 16 residues long. Germline CDR1 and CDR2: SGHNT and YYREEE (reference sequence). In nucleotides, the CDR3 is TGTGCCAGCAGCTTGGGGGCCCCCTTCGGTGACACTGAAGCTTTCTTT. Protein: CASSLGAPFGDTEAFF.

In its sample, this clone was seen once. The chain joins TRBV19 to TRBJ1-2, with 8 bases that match TRBD1. J gave up 0 bases and V 5 bases, and 17 bases lay outside the gene matches. The germline V gene encodes CDR1 LNHDA and CDR2 SQIVND (reference sequence). This CDR3 is built from 19 residues. DNA for the CDR3: TGTGCCAGTAGTCTCTATGGGGGACAGGACTATGAAGCTAACTATGGCTACACCTTC. This encodes CASSLYGGQDYEANYGYTF.

The chain recombines TRBV5-8 with TRBJ2-4; TRBD1 agrees at 9 bases. This CDR3 has 17 amino acids. The V segment lost 2 bases and the J segment 0 bases; nucleotides outside the gene matches: 6. Germline CDR1 and CDR2: SGHTS and YDEGEE. CDR3 sequence reads: CASSFPGQGLAKNIQYF. The CDR3 bases are TGTGCCAGCAGCTTCCCGGGACAGGGTCTAGCCAAAAACATTCAGTACTTC.

The chain has TRBV7-3 and TRBJ2-5; possibly TRBD1 for D (5 bases). Trimming cost V 0 bases and J 1 base, with 9 bases left between them. The length of the CDR3 is 15 residues. Germline V lookup: CDR1 SGHTA, CDR2 FQGTGA. The CDR3 sequence: CASSLTAGLQETQYF. The CDR3 DNA sequence: TGTGCCAGCAGCTTAACTGCAGGGCTCCAAGAGACCCAGTACTTC.

The J gene is TRBJ2-7, the V gene TRBV6-2 or TRBV6-3; D is possibly TRBD1 (6 bases). Germline V gives CDR1 MNHEY, CDR2 SVGEGT. V was pared by 5 bases and J by 4 bases, with 18 bases between. This CDR3 is built from 15 residues. The CDR3 coding sequence is TGTGCCAGCAGTCTTGGGGGCCAGGGGTCTTACGAGCAGTACTTC. Translating gives CASSLGGQGSYEQYF.

This clone was seen repeatedly, ten times or more. The chain has TRBV6-2 or TRBV6-3 and TRBJ2-1, with 16 bases aligning to TRBD2. This CDR3 contains 18 residues. With 5 bases clipped from V and 5 bases from J, the junction kept 9 bases outside the gene matches. Germline CDR1 MNHEY, CDR2 SVGEGT. CDR3 nucleotide sequence: TGTGCCAGCAGTCTCGGGACTAGCGGGGGGGCGATGCACAATGAGCAGTTCTTC. Residues: CASSLGTSGGAMHNEQFF.

The genes are TRBV18 and TRBJ1-5; maybe TRBD1 (5 bases). This CDR3 is built from 16 residues. CDR1 is KGHSH, CDR2 LQKENI, per germline. Trimming removed 6 bases from V and 0 bases from J, with 15 bases in between. This CDR3 reads CASSPGTSDSNQPQHF. CDR3 coding DNA: TGTGCCAGCTCCCCTGGGACTTCGGATAGCAATCAGCCCCAGCATTTT.

This clone came up once. The chain recombines TRBV7-8 with TRBJ1-2; 7 bases line up with TRBD1. The CDR3 has 15 residues. The J segment lost 6 bases and the V segment lost 5 bases, leaving 12 bases of the junction unmatched. Per germline, CDR1 SGHVS and CDR2 FQNEAQ. CDR3 sequence (DNA): TGTGCCAGCAGCCCACGACAGGGCCCCGTGGATGGCTACACCTTC. Translated: CASSPRQGPVDGYTF. The full variable domain, rest sourced from reference TRBV7-8 and TRBJ1-2, is GAGVSQSPRYKVAKRGQDVALRCDPISGHVSLFWYQQALGQGPEFLTYFQNEAQLDKSGLPSDRFFAERPEGSVSTLKIQRTQQEDSAVYLCASSPRQGPVDGYTFGSGTRLTVV.

The sample holds one count of this clone. The chain recombines TRBV5-8 with TRBJ1-1; no definite D call. The CDR3 is 14 amino acids. V was pared by 0 bases and J by 7 bases, with 13 bases between. The germline V gene encodes CDR1 SGHTS and CDR2 YDEGEE. DNA for the CDR3: TGTGCCAGCAGCTTGGTCTTCGGAGCCTATGAAGCTTTCTTT. This sequence encodes CASSLVFGAYEAFF.

The rearrangement links TRBV11-2 to TRBJ1-5; 8 bases agree with TRBD1. CDR3 length: 14 residues. The germline CDR1 and CDR2 sequences are SGHAT and FQNNGV. The J segment lost 6 bases and the V segment lost 6 bases, leaving 7 bases of the junction unmatched. The CDR3 bases are TGTGCCAGCAGTAGATCAGGGGGCGGTCAGCCCCAGCATTTT. Amino acids: CASSRSGGGQPQHF. Together with reference TRBV11-2 and TRBJ1-5, the CDR3 gives the full variable domain: EAGVAQSPRYKIIEKRQSVAFWCNPISGHATLYWYQQILGQGPKLLIQFQNNGVVDDSQLPKDRFSAERLKGVDSTLKIQPAKLEDSAVYLCASSRSGGGQPQHFGDGTRLSIL.

Details on this clone: The germline gene is not matched at one end of the junction; a read error may be the cause. V and J are TRBV19 and TRBJ1-4; 7 bases agree with TRBD1. This CDR3 is built from 14 residues. Germline CDR1 LNHDA, CDR2 SQIVND (reference sequence). CDR3 nucleotides: TGTGCCAGTAGTCGACAGGGTCCTAACGAAAAACTGTTTTTT. Protein product: CASSRQGPNEKLFF.

The chain joins TRBV10-3 to TRBJ2-5; D unresolved. The CDR3 is made up of 16 amino acids. V gave up 2 bases and J gave up 7 bases, with 20 bases separating them. CDR1 and CDR2 (germline): ENHRY, SYGVKD. The DNA of the CDR3 is TGTGCCATCAGTGAGACGACGGGTGGCGGAACGGGGACCCAGTACTTC. This encodes CAISETTGGGTGTQYF.

This rearrangement joins TRBV4-1 to TRBJ2-7; D may be TRBD2 (5 bases). The CDR3 loop spans 13 amino acids. The germline V gene has CDR1 MGHRA and CDR2 YSYEKL. V shed 0 bases and J shed 3 bases, with 6 bases lying between them. The CDR3 reads CASSQDGGYEQYF. As DNA, the CDR3 is TGCGCCAGCAGCCAAGACGGAGGCTACGAGCAGTACTTC.

This sequence joins TRBV27 and TRBJ2-3, with 10 bases fitting TRBD2. After removal of 7 bases from V and 1 base from J, the junction contained 14 bases not matched to a gene. The CDR3 loop spans 18 amino acids. The V gene's germline CDR1 is MNHEY and CDR2 SMNVEV (reference sequence). The CDR3 protein is CASKFAAGGDVGTDTQYF. The DNA of the CDR3 is TGTGCCAGCAAGTTTGCAGCGGGGGGGGATGTAGGCACAGATACGCAGTATTTT.

The chain links TRBV19 to TRBJ2-5; weak D call: TRBD1 (6 bases). This CDR3 comprises 12 residues. Trimming left V 4 bases short and J 4 bases short, with 7 bases between. Germline loops: CDR1 LNHDA, CDR2 SQIVND (reference sequence). The CDR3 reads CASSNRVETQYF. The CDR3 DNA reads TGTGCCAGTAGTAACAGGGTAGAGACCCAGTACTTC.

This chain links TRBV21-1 with TRBJ2-1; the table's D call, TRBD2, has no DNA check behind it. TRBV21-1 counts as a pseudogene. This CDR3 region has 17 residues. The CDR3 nucleotides read TGTGCCAGCAGCCAAACCCGGTGGAGGGTTTGTAACAATGAGCAGTTCTTC. Translated, it gives CASSQTRWRVCNNEQFF.

This rearrangement joins TRBV6-1 to TRBJ1-2, with 9 nucleotides matching TRBD1. CDR1 and CDR2 from the germline V gene are MNHNS and SASEGT. The CDR3 runs to 15 residues. Losses at the gene ends were 2 bases for V and 2 bases for J; bases not matched to a gene: 3. The CDR3 region has the DNA TGTGCCAGCAGTGAACCCGGGACAGGGAACTATGGCTACACCTTC. It codes for CASSEPGTGNYGYTF.

The V and J genes are TRBV9 and TRBJ1-3; D is ambiguous. The CDR3 is 13 amino acids. The germline V gene encodes CDR1 SGDLS and CDR2 YYNGEE. Between the trimmed V and J ends, which lost 0 bases and 4 bases, there was a span of 5 bases. This chain's CDR3 is CASSVASGNTIYF. CDR3 DNA: TGTGCCAGCAGCGTAGCATCAGGAAACACCATATATTTT.